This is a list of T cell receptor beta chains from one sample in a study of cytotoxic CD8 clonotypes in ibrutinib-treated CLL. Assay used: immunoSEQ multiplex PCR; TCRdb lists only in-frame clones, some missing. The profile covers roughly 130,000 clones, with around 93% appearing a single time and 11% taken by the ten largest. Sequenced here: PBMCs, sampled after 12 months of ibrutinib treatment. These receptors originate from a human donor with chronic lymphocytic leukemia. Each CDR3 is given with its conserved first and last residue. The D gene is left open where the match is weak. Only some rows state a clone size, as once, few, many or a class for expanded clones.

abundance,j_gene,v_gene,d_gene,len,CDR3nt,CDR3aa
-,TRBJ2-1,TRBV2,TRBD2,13,TGTGCCAGCAAGGGACTAGCGGGAGTAAAGCAGTTCTTC,CASKGLAGVKQFF
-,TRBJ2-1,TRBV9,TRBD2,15,TGTGCCAGCAGCACGATACTAGCGGGGCACGATGAGCAGTTCTTC,CASSTILAGHDEQFF
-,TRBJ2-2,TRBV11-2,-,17,TGTGCCAGCAGCTCTAATAGCCTAAATTACAACACCGGGGAGCTGTTTTTT,CASSSNSLNYNTGELFF
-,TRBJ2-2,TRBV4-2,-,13,TGTGCCAGCAGCCCGGGGGACACCGGGGAGCTGTTTTTT,CASSPGDTGELFF
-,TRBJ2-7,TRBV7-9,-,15,TGTGCCAGCAGCTCACCACCGGGCCCGGTCTACGAGCAGTACTTC,CASSSPPGPVYEQYF
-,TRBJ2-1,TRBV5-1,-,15,TGCGCCAGCAGCTTGGAGGTGGGAGCCGGGGGTGAGCAGTTCTTC,CASSLEVGAGGEQFF
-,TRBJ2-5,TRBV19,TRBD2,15,TGTGCCAGTAAAGAACGGGAGGGGGGGAAAGAGACCCAGTACTTC,CASKEREGGKETQYF
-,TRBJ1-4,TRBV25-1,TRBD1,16,TGTGCCAGCAGTGAGGACAGGGGACGTGTGAATGAAAAACTGTTTTTT,CASSEDRGRVNEKLFF
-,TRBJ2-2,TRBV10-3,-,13,TGTGCCATCACTCAGGGAGATCGCGGGGAGCTGTTTTTT,CAITQGDRGELFF
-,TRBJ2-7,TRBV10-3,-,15,TGTGCCATCAGTGAGTCCACAGGAGGTTCCTACGAGCAGTACTTC,CAISESTGGSYEQYF
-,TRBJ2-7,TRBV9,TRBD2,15,TGTGCCAGCAGCGTAGAAGCGGGAGTCGAAAACGAGCAGTACTTC,CASSVEAGVENEQYF
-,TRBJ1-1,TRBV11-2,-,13,TGTGCCAGCAGCCCTGACAAGGCAGGGAAAGCTTTCTTT,CASSPDKAGKAFF
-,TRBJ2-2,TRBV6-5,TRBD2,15,TGTGCCAGCCGGAGACTAGCGGGAGAGACCGGGGAGCTGTTTTTT,CASRRLAGETGELFF
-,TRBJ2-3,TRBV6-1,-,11,TGTGCCAGCAGGGGGCTCGATACGCAGTATTTT,CASRGLDTQYF
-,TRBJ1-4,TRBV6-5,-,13,TGTGCCAGCAAGGGGGGGGGTAATGAAAAACTGTTTTTT,CASKGGGNEKLFF
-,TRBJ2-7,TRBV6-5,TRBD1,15,TGTGCCAGCAGAGCCCGTCGACAGGGGGCCTACGAGCAGTACTTC,CASRARRQGAYEQYF
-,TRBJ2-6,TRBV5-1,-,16,TGCGCCAGCAGCCCGGCACGTGTCTCTGGGGCCAACGTCCTGACTTTC,CASSPARVSGANVLTF
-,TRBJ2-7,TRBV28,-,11,TGTGCCAGCAGTCAAACCTACGAGCAGTACTTC,CASSQTYEQYF
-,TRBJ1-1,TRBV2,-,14,TGTGCCAGCACCCCGGGACAAGAGAACACTGAAGCTTTCTTT,CASTPGQENTEAFF
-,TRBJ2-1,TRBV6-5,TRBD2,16,TGTGCCAGCAGTTATTTCCCCAGCGGGAAGAACAATGAGCAGTTCTTC,CASSYFPSGKNNEQFF
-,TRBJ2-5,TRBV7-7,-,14,TGTGCTAGCAGCTTAGGTCTTTCCCAAGAGACCCAGTACTTC,CASSLGLSQETQYF
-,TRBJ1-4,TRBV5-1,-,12,TGCGCCAGCTCGGAGGGGGGAGAAAAACTGTTTTTT,CASSEGGEKLFF
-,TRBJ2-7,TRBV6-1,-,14,TGTGCCAGCAGCGGGCAAGGAATATCATACGAGCAGTACTTC,CASSGQGISYEQYF
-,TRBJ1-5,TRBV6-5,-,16,TGTGCCAGCAGTTACCCCTCGGGGCGGGGCAATCAGCCCCAGCATTTT,CASSYPSGRGNQPQHF
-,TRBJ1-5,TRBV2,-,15,TGTGCCAGCAGTGGCGGGTTCACGGGGGGTCAGCCCCAGCATTTT,CASSGGFTGGQPQHF
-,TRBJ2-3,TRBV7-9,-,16,TGTGCCAGCAGTCAGACTAATTTGCCCGGCACAGATACGCAGTATTTT,CASSQTNLPGTDTQYF
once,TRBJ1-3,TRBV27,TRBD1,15,TGTGCCAGCAGTTTAACAGGGGGCGGTGGAAACACCATATATTTT,CASSLTGGGGNTIYF
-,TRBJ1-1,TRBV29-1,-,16,TGCAGCTCCGCCCTAAAATCCGGGACATTGAACACTGAAGCTTTCTTT,CSSALKSGTLNTEAFF
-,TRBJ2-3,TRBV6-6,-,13,TGTGCCAGCAGTTCATTTGGTGGAGATACGCAGTATTTT,CASSSFGGDTQYF
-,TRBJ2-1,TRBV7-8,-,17,TGTGCCAGCAGCCGCAAGGTGACTACCTCCAATAACAATGAGCAGTTCTTC,CASSRKVTTSNNNEQFF
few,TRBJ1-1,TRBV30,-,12,TGTGCCTGGAGTTGGGCGAACACTGAAGCTTTCTTT,CAWSWANTEAFF
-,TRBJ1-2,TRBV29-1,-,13,TGCAGCGTTGCAGTGACAGAGAACTATGGCTACACCTTC,CSVAVTENYGYTF
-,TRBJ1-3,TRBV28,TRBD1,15,TGTGCCAGCAGCCCAACAGGGGGCTTTGGAAACACCATATATTTT,CASSPTGGFGNTIYF